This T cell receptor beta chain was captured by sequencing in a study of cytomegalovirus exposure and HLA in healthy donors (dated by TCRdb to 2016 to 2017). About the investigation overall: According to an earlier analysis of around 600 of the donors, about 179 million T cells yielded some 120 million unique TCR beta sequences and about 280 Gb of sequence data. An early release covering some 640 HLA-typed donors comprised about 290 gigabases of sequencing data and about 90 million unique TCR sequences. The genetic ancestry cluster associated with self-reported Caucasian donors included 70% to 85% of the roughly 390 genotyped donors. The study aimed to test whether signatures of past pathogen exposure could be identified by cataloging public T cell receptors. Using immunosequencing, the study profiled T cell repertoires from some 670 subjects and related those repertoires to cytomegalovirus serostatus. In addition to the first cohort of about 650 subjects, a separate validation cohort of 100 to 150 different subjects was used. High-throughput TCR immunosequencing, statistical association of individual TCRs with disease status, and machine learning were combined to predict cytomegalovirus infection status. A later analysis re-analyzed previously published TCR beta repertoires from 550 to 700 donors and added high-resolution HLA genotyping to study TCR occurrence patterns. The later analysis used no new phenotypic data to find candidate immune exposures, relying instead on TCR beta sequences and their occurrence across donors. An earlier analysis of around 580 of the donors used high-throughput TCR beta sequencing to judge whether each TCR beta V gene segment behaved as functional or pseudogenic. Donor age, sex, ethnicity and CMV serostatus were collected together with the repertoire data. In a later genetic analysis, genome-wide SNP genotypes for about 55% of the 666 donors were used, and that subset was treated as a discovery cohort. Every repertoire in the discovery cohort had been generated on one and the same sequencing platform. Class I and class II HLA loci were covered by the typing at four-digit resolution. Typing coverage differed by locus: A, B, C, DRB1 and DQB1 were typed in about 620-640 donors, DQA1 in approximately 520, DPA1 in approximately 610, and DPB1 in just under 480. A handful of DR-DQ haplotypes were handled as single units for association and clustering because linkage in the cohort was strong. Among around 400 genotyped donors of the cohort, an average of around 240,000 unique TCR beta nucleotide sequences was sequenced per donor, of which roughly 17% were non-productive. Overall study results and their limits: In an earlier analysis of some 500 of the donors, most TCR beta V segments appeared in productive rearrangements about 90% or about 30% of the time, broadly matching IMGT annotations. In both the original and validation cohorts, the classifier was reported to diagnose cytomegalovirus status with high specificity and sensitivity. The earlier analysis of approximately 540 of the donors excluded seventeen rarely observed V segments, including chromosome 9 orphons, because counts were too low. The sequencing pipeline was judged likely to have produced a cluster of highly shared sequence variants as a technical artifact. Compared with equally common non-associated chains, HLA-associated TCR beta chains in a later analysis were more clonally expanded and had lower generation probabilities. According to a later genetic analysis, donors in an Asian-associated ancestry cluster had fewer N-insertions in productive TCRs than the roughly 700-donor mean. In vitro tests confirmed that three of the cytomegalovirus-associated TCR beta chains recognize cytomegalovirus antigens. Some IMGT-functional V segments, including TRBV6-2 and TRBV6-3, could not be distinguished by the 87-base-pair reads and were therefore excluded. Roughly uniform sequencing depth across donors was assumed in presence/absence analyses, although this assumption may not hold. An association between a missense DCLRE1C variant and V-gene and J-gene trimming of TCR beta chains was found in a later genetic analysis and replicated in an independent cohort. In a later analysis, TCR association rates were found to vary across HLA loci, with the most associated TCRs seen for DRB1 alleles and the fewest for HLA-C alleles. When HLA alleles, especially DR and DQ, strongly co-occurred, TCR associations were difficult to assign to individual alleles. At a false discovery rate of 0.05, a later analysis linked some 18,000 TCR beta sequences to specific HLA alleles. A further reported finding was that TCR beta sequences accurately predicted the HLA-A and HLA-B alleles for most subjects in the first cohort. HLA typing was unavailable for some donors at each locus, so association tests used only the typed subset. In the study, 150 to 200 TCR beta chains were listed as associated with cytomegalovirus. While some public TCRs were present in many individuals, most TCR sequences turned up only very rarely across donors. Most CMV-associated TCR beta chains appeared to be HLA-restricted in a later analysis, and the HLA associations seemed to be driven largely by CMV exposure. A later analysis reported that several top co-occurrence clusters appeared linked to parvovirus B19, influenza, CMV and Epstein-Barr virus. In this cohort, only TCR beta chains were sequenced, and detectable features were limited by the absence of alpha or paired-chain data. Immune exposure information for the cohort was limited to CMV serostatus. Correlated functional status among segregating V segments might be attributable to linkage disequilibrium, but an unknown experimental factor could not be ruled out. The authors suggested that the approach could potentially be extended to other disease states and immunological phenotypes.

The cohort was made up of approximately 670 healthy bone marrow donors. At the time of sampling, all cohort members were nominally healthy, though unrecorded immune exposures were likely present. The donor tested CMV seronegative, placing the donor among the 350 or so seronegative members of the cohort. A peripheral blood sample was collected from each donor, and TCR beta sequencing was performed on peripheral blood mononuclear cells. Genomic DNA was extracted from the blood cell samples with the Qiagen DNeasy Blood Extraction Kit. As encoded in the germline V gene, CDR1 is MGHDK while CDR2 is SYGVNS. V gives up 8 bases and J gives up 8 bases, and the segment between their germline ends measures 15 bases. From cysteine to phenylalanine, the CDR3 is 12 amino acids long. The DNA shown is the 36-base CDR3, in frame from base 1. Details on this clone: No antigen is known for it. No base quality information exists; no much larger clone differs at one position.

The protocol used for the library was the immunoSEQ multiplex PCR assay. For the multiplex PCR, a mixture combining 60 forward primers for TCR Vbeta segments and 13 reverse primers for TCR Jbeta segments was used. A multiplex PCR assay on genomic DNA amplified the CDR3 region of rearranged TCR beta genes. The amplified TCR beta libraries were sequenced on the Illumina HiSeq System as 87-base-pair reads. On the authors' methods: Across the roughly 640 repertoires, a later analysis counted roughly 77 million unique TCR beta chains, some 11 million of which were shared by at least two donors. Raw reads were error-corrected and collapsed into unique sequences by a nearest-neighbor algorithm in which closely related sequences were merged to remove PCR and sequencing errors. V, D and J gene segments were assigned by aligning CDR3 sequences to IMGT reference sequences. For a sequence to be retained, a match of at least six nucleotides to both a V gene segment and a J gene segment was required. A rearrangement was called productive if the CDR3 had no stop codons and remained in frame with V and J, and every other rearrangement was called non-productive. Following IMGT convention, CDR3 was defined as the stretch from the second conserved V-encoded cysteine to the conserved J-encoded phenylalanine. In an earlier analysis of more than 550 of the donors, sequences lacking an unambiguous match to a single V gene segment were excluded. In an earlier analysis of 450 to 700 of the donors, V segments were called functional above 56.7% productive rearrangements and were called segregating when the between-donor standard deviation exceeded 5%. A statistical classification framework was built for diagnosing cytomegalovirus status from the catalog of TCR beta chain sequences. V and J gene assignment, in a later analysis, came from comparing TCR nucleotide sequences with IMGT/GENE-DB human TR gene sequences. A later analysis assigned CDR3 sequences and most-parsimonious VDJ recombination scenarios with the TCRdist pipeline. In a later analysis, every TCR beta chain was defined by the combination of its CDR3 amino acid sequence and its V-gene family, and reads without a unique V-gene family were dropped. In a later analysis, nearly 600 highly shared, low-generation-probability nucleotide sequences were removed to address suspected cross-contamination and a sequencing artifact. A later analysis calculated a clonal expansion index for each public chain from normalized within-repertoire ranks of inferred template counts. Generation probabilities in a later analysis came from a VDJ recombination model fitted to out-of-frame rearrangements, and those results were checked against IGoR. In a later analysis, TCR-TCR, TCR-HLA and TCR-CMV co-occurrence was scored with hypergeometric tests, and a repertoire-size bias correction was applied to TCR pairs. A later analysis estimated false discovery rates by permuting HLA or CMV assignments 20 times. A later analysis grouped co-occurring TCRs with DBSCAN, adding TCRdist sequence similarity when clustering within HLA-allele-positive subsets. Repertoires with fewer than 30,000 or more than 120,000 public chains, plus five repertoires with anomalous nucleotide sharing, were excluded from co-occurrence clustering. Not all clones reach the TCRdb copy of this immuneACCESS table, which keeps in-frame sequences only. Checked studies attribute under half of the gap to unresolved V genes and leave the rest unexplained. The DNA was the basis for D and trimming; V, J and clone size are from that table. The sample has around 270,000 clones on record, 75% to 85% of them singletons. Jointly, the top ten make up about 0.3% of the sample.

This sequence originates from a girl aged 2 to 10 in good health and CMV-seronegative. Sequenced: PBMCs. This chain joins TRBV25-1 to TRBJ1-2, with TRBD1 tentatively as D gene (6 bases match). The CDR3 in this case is CASLGGAPGYTF. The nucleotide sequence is TGTGCCAGCTTAGGGGGGGCGCCCGGCTACACCTTC.